This TCR beta chain was recovered during a study of blood T cell repertoires in COVID-19. This clone was counted a single time. Germline V gives CDR1 SGHTA, CDR2 FQGTGA. The CDR3 has 14 amino acids. Trimming removed 0 bases at V and 6 bases at J, with 11 bases between. In the original workflow: Estimation of nucleated cell counts was performed using reference gene primer amplification. Produced via immunoSEQ multiplex PCR; TCRdb's table is partial and in-frame only. For V, J and clone size, that table is used; D and trimming come from the DNA. This sample has around 270,000 clones, with roughly 90% found just once.

Sequencing input: peripheral blood. The chain couples TRBV7-3 to TRBJ1-2; a weak D match, TRBD1 (5 bases). This receptor was identified in a man aged 35 to 55 with acute or convalescent COVID-19. The CDR3 nucleotides are TGTGCCAGCAGCTTAACGGGACTCGATGATGGCTACACCTTC. Translated, it gives CASSLTGLDDGYTF. The full variable domain, completed using reference TRBV7-3 and TRBJ1-2, is GAGVSQTPSNKVTEKGKYVELRCDPISGHTALYWYRQSLGQGPEFLIYFQGTGAADDSGLPNDRFFAVRPEGSVSTLKIQRTERGDSAVYLCASSLTGLDDGYTFGSGTRLTVV.